These 21 T cell receptor beta chains were all obtained from the same sample, sequenced in a study of blood T cell repertoires in COVID-19. This table comes from immunoSEQ multiplex PCR, and its TCRdb copy is limited to in-frame clones, with some not included. The repertoire consists of approximately 120,000 clones, with more than 80% occurring once and the leading ten covering 3.2%. The sample consisted of peripheral blood. Receptor source: a woman of 80 years or more with COVID-19, enrolled during active disease.

The CDR3 sequence: CASKKNRGSEQFF. The CDR3 bases are TGTGCCAGCAAAAAAAACAGGGGCAGCGAGCAGTTCTTC. The chain employs TRBV6-5 and TRBJ2-1, with 7 bases matching TRBD1. CDR1 is MNHEY, CDR2 SVGAGI, per germline. CDR3 length equals 13 residues. V lost 7 bases to trimming and J lost 10 bases; unmatched junction nucleotides: 10.

This clone occurred once. The genes are TRBV5-1 and TRBJ2-7; 10 nucleotides agree with TRBD1. CDR1 SGHRS and CDR2 YFSETQ come from the germline V gene. The CDR3 is made up of 14 amino acids. V was pared by 0 bases and J by 5 bases, with 2 bases of the junction left unmatched. CDR3 in amino acids: CASSLGQGAHEQYF. The CDR3 nucleotides are TGCGCCAGCAGCTTGGGACAGGGGGCTCACGAGCAGTACTTC.

CDR3: CASSQDGGLPPAVGEQYF. The CDR3, as DNA: TGTGCCAGCAGCCAAGATGGGGGCCTCCCGCCGGCGGTTGGCGAGCAGTACTTC. The J gene is TRBJ2-7, the V gene TRBV4-2; D is possibly TRBD1 (6 bases). The CDR3 loop spans 18 amino acids. CDR1 LGHNA and CDR2 YNFKEQ come from the germline V gene. V lost 0 bases to trimming and J lost 6 bases, with 24 bases between them.

A remark on this clone: Other DNA sequences in this specimen translate into the identical CDR3. CDR3 bases: TGTGCCAGCAGCTACGGGACAGCTGGAAACACCATATATTTT. This translates into CASSYGTAGNTIYF. The chain employs TRBV3-1 (or the pseudogene TRBV3-2) and TRBJ1-3; the match to TRBD1 covers 7 bases. Germline loops: CDR1 LGHDT, CDR2 YNNKEL (reference sequence). V trimming: 5 bases; J trimming: 2 bases; junction bases outside the gene matches: 3. The CDR3 is 14 residues long.

The chain is built from TRBV6-1 and TRBJ2-2, with D possibly being TRBD1 (6 bases). Germline CDR1 reads MNHNS; CDR2 reads SASEGT. The CDR3 has 17 amino acids. V lost 4 bases and J lost 2, with 17 bases in between. The DNA for the CDR3 is TGTGCCAGCAGTGTGGTATGGGGGCCTTTTAACACCGGGGAGCTGTTTTTT. The encoded protein is CASSVVWGPFNTGELFF.

V is TRBV7-6 and J is TRBJ2-3; 7 bases line up with TRBD1. This CDR3 has 14 residues. The germline CDR1 and CDR2 sequences are SGHVS and FNYEAQ. J gave up 3 bases and V 9 bases, and 9 bases lay outside the gene matches. CDR3 sequence (DNA): TGTGCCAGATTCTCCAGGGGGTCAACAGATACGCAGTATTTT. Protein: CARFSRGSTDTQYF.

The chain links TRBV3-1 (or the pseudogene TRBV3-2) to TRBJ2-3, with 9 bases that match TRBD2. V lost 4 bases, J lost 1 base, and 12 bases stayed unmatched. The germline V gene has CDR1 LGHDT and CDR2 YNNKEL (reference sequence). The CDR3 runs to 18 residues. This CDR3 reads CASSPIFQLAGGTDTQYF. The DNA of the CDR3 is TGTGCCAGCAGCCCTATCTTTCAACTAGCGGGTGGCACAGATACGCAGTATTTT.

The rearrangement joins TRBV28 to TRBJ2-5; 7 nucleotides line up with TRBD2. The CDR3 has 15 amino acids. J gave up 2 bases and V 5 bases, and 8 bases lay outside the gene matches. The V gene's germline CDR1 is MDHEN and CDR2 SYDVKM. CDR3 residues: CASSLLGEGQETQYF. CDR3 in DNA: TGTGCCAGCAGTCTCCTAGGGGAGGGGCAAGAGACCCAGTACTTC. Based on the CDR3 plus reference TRBV28 and TRBJ2-5, the full variable domain is DVKVTQSSRYLVKRTGEKVFLECVQDMDHENMFWYRQDPGLGLRLIYFSYDVKMKEKGDIPEGYSVSREKKERFSLILESASTNQTSMYLCASSLLGEGQETQYFGPGTRLLVL.

The gene calls are TRBV5-6 and TRBJ1-3; D unresolved. The V and J ends lost 6 bases and 0 bases respectively, with 13 bases between them. This CDR3 contains 15 residues. The germline V gene has CDR1 SGHDT and CDR2 YYEEEE. The CDR3 reads CASTLRGDSGNTIYF. For the CDR3, the DNA is TGTGCCAGCACCCTCCGGGGAGACTCTGGAAACACCATATATTTT.

The genes are TRBV7-8 and TRBJ2-7; 7 nucleotides agree with TRBD1. CDR1 and CDR2 (germline): SGHVS, FQNEAQ. Germline trimming cut 0 bases from V and 2 bases from J; bases unmatched to any gene: 4. This CDR3 region has 15 residues. CDR3: CASSLAETGPYEQYF. The DNA for the CDR3 is TGTGCCAGCAGCTTAGCCGAGACAGGGCCCTACGAGCAGTACTTC.

The chain couples TRBV6-5 to TRBJ2-3; D is uncertain. The CDR3 extends over 14 amino acids. V lost 0 bases to trimming and J lost 4 bases, with 8 bases between them. CDR1 is MNHEY, CDR2 SVGAGI, per germline. The CDR3 coding sequence is TGTGCCAGCAGTTACTCTGCAGTCGCAGATACGCAGTATTTT. Translation: CASSYSAVADTQYF.

V is TRBV28 and J is TRBJ1-4; the D is unclear. Trimming pared 6 bases from V and 8 bases from J, leaving 22 bases between. The germline CDR1 and CDR2 sequences are MDHEN and SYDVKM. This CDR3 has 16 amino acids. CDR3 in DNA: TGTGCCAGCAGCCCCCCCGGGTCGAGGAAGTGGGAAAAACTGTTTTTT. This encodes CASSPPGSRKWEKLFF.

The chain carries TRBV6-5 and TRBJ2-3, with TRBD1 as a possible D gene (6 bases). CDR1 MNHEY and CDR2 SVGAGI come from the germline V gene. This CDR3 spans 14 amino acids. V gave up 10 bases and J gave up 4 bases, with 18 bases separating them. The CDR3 spells CATQGGRGSDTQYF. The CDR3 DNA is TGTGCCACCCAAGGTGGCAGGGGATCAGATACGCAGTATTTT.

The rearrangement links TRBV4-3 to TRBJ1-2; D is unresolved. The CDR3 runs to 14 residues. The germline V gene has CDR1 LGHNA and CDR2 YSLEER. Trimming left V 5 bases short and J 5 bases short, with 15 bases between. DNA for the CDR3: TGCGCCAGCAGCTCCCAGAGGGCTCGTTATGGCTACACCTTC. Translation gives CASSSQRARYGYTF.

The chain carries TRBV11-2 and TRBJ2-1, with TRBD2 matching over 13 bases. CDR1 is SGHAT and CDR2 is FQNNGV in the germline V gene. V shed 5 bases, J shed 7 bases, and the junction held 11 bases outside the gene matches. The CDR3 runs 17 residues. CDR3: CASSTGLAGDFINEQFF. The CDR3 region has the DNA TGTGCCAGCAGCACTGGACTAGCGGGAGACTTTATTAATGAGCAGTTCTTC. Together with reference TRBV11-2 and TRBJ2-1, the CDR3 gives the full variable domain: EAGVAQSPRYKIIEKRQSVAFWCNPISGHATLYWYQQILGQGPKLLIQFQNNGVVDDSQLPKDRFSAERLKGVDSTLKIQPAKLEDSAVYLCASSTGLAGDFINEQFFGPGTRLTVL.

The table lists this clone with a count of one. The gene calls are TRBV7-2 and TRBJ2-1, with 16 bases identical to TRBD2. There are 17 residues in the CDR3. Germline values: CDR1 SGHTA, CDR2 FQGNSA. J lost 4 bases, V lost 5 bases, and 5 bases had no gene match. CDR3 region: CASSQGLAGGQYNEQFF. In DNA, the CDR3 is TGTGCCAGCAGCCAGGGACTAGCGGGAGGGCAGTACAATGAGCAGTTCTTC. Full variable domain (remainder filled in from reference TRBV7-2 and TRBJ2-1): GAGVSQSPSNKVTEKGKDVELRCDPISGHTALYWYRQSLGQGLEFLIYFQGNSAPDKSGLPSDRFSAERTGGSVSTLTIQRTQQEDSAVYLCASSQGLAGGQYNEQFFGPGTRLTVL.

The chain uses TRBV5-6 and TRBJ1-1; D may be TRBD1 (6 bases). V lost 4 bases and J lost 1, with 14 bases in between. The CDR3 loop spans 15 amino acids. Germline CDR1 reads SGHDT; CDR2 reads YYEEEE. CDR3 residues: CASSERTVTNTEAFF. Written as DNA, the CDR3 is TGTGCCAGCAGCGAGAGGACAGTGACGAACACTGAAGCTTTCTTT. Full variable domain (remainder filled in from reference TRBV5-6 and TRBJ1-1): DAGVTQSPTHLIKTRGQQVTLRCSPKSGHDTVSWYQQALGQGPQFIFQYYEEEERQRGNFPDRFSGHQFPNYSSELNVNALLLGDSALYLCASSERTVTNTEAFFGQGTRLTVV.

The CDR3 loop reads CASSYRTGGNQPQHF. CDR3 nucleotides: TGTGCCAGCAGCTATCGGACAGGGGGCAATCAGCCCCAGCATTTT. The V and J genes are TRBV5-6 and TRBJ1-5, with TRBD1 matching over 9 bases. V lost 3 bases and J lost 2; bases outside the gene matches: 3. This CDR3 has 15 residues. Germline CDR1 SGHDT, CDR2 YYEEEE.

The V and J genes are TRBV24-1 and TRBJ1-5; TRBD1 matches at 8 bases. CDR1 KGHDR and CDR2 SFDVKD come from the germline V gene. V was clipped by 4 bases and J by 5 bases; unmatched bases: 9. The CDR3 has 16 residues. DNA of the CDR3: TGTGCCACCAGTGACCCCGCGGACAGGGCGGATCAGCCCCAGCATTTT. It specifies CATSDPADRADQPQHF.

The V call is TRBV6-4, the J call TRBJ1-6, with D possibly being TRBD1 (5 bases). Trimming cost V 0 bases and J 9 bases, with 15 bases left between them. CDR3 length: 16 amino acids. Germline values: CDR1 MRHNA, CDR2 SNTAGT. DNA for the CDR3: TGTGCCAGCAGTGACTCCCCAAGGGGCGAGAGTTCACCCCTCCACTTT. This codes for CASSDSPRGESSPLHF.

The CDR3 spells CASSHKDSKTGELFF. The CDR3 nucleotides read TGTGCCAGCAGCCATAAAGACAGTAAAACCGGGGAGCTGTTTTTT. The gene calls are TRBV7-9 and TRBJ2-2, with D perhaps matching TRBD1 (5 bases). The V end lost 5 bases, the J end lost 5 bases, and 15 bases lay between the germline ends. CDR3 length: 15 amino acids. CDR1 is SEHNR and CDR2 is FQNEAQ in the germline V gene (reference sequence).